The 31 T cell receptor beta chains below all came from one sample that was sequenced in a study of T cells after yellow fever vaccination. TCRdb reanalysed the 5' RACE reads using MiXCR and keeps one entry per CDR3 protein. The sample consists of 170,000 or so distinct CDR3 sequences, approximately 6.2% of them appearing once. The source was CD4+ T cells sorted from PBMCs, collected on the day of the first yellow fever vaccination. The receptors come from a man younger than 35 who received the YFV17D yellow fever vaccine.

The chain uses TRBV20-1 and TRBJ2-1, with D hard to call. This CDR3 is 14 amino acids long. Germline lookup yields CDR1 DFQATT and CDR2 SNEGSKA (reference sequence). Trimming shortened V by 3 bases and J by 0 bases, and 9 bases separated the two germline ends. CDR3 sequence reads: CSASLMSSYNEQFF. The CDR3, as DNA: TGCAGTGCTAGTCTCATGAGCTCCTACAATGAGCAGTTCTTC.

This clonotype was seen a few times. V usage is TRBV12-3 or TRBV12-4 and J usage is TRBJ2-1; possible D gene TRBD2, 7 bases. The CDR3 loop spans 14 amino acids. Trimming pared 11 bases from V and 6 bases from J, leaving 20 bases between. CDR3 sequence reads: CAGNRGASLNEQFF. CDR3 nucleotides: TGTGCCGGTAACCGGGGGGCCTCCCTCAATGAGCAGTTCTTC.

This clonotype occurred a few times. This chain uses TRBV24-1 with TRBJ2-3; weak D call: TRBD1 (5 bases). Germline lookup yields CDR1 KGHDR and CDR2 SFDVKD. Trimming took off 8 bases at V and 0 bases at J, with 11 bases between the two ends. The CDR3 covers 14 residues. The CDR3 region is CATKKGASTDTQYF. As DNA, the CDR3 is TGTGCCACCAAAAAAGGGGCTAGCACAGATACGCAGTATTTT.

The chain is built from TRBV7-2 and TRBJ2-3; a weak D match, TRBD2 (6 bases). The V gene lost 3 bases and the J gene lost 14 bases, with 15 bases spanning the gap. This CDR3 is 12 amino acids long. The germline V gene has CDR1 SGHTA and CDR2 FQGNSA. The CDR3 spells CASSFAARGLYF. The CDR3 DNA is TGTGCCAGCAGCTTCGCGGCGCGGGGCTTGTATTTT.

This clonotype has ten or more counts. The chain joins TRBV7-3 to TRBJ1-6; TRBD1 is a possible D gene (5 bases). The CDR3 spans 14 residues. The germline CDR1 and CDR2 sequences are SGHTA and FQGTGA. The V end lost 1 base, the J end lost 9 bases, and 10 bases lay between the germline ends. The CDR3 DNA sequence: TGTGCCAGCAGCTTAAATCCCAGGGCTTCACCCCTCCACTTT. It translates to CASSLNPRASPLHF. Full variable domain (outside the CDR3, taken from reference TRBV7-3 and TRBJ1-6): GAGVSQTPSNKVTEKGKYVELRCDPISGHTALYWYRQSLGQGPEFLIYFQGTGAADDSGLPNDRFFAVRPEGSVSTLKIQRTERGDSAVYLCASSLNPRASPLHFGNGTRLTVT.

This clonotype was detected ten times or more. The chain employs TRBV11-2 and TRBJ2-3; TRBD2 is a possible D gene (5 bases). This CDR3 has 15 residues. The V gene lost 4 bases and the J gene lost 4 bases, with 15 bases spanning the gap. CDR1 is SGHAT, CDR2 FQNNGV, per germline. The CDR3 region has the DNA TGTGCCAGCAGCTGGGGAGCCATCGGGGCAGATACGCAGTATTTT. Its translation is CASSWGAIGADTQYF.

This clonotype was found many times. V and J are TRBV7-2 and TRBJ2-7, with 7 bases that match TRBD2. Trimming removed 5 bases from V and 2 bases from J; junction bases left unmatched: 9. CDR3 length: 15 amino acids. The germline CDR1 and CDR2 sequences are SGHTA and FQGNSA. The CDR3 nucleotides are TGTGCCAGCAGCCTAGGGCTAGCGGCTCCCTACGAGCAGTACTTC. The encoded protein is CASSLGLAAPYEQYF.

This clonotype was counted many times. V gene TRBV7-2 combines with J gene TRBJ2-3; tentative D call: TRBD2 (5 bases). Per the germline V gene, CDR1 is SGHTA and CDR2 is FQGNSA. V was clipped by 5 bases and J by 3 bases, with 15 bases between them. This CDR3 has 15 amino acids. CDR3 in amino acids: CASSITAGGTDTQYF. CDR3 DNA: TGTGCCAGCAGCATAACAGCAGGCGGGACAGATACGCAGTATTTT.

This clonotype was seen at least ten times. The chain has TRBV20-1 and TRBJ1-5; D call uncertain. The germline gives CDR1 DFQATT, CDR2 SNEGSKA (reference sequence). This CDR3 is built from 13 residues. Trimming took 3 bases from V and 0 from J, leaving 6 bases between them. CDR3 sequence (DNA): TGCAGTGCTAGGGACGGTAGCAATCAGCCCCAGCATTTT. Its translation: CSARDGSNQPQHF.

V usage is TRBV4-2 and J usage is TRBJ1-6; D is undetermined. Germline loops: CDR1 LGHNA, CDR2 YNFKEQ. The germline V and J ends were trimmed by 0 bases and 0 bases, with 3 bases remaining between them. The CDR3 covers 15 residues. CDR3 nucleotide sequence: TGTGCCAGCAGCCAAGAACTCTCCTATAATTCACCCCTCCACTTT. This encodes CASSQELSYNSPLHF.

The sample holds many counts of this clonotype. This chain joins TRBV6-5 and TRBJ2-1; TRBD1 aligns across 10 bases. V trimming: 4 bases; J trimming: 9 bases; junction bases outside the gene matches: 12. The V gene's germline CDR1 is MNHEY and CDR2 SVGAGI. The CDR3 has 16 residues. The CDR3 nucleotides are TGTGCCAGCAGTTCCTTCTCCGGACAGGGGGTCGTTGAGCAGTTCTTC. Amino acid sequence: CASSSFSGQGVVEQFF.

This clonotype appeared many times. The rearrangement links TRBV10-3 to TRBJ2-7; 8 bases align to TRBD1. Trimming at V came to 1 base and at J to 1 base, leaving 6 bases not matched to a gene. The CDR3 is 16 residues long. Per the germline V gene, CDR1 is ENHRY and CDR2 is SYGVKD. This CDR3 reads CAISEYRTGRSYEQYF. CDR3 coding DNA: TGTGCCATCAGTGAGTACAGGACAGGGCGTTCCTACGAGCAGTACTTC.

This clonotype was seen at least ten times. The rearrangement joins TRBV5-6 to TRBJ1-2; D not certain. The V and J ends lost 5 bases and 6 bases respectively, with 8 bases between them. This CDR3 contains 11 residues. The V gene's germline CDR1 is SGHDT and CDR2 YYEEEE. CDR3 protein: CASSRTDGYTF. The DNA for the CDR3 is TGTGCCAGCAGTAGGACGGATGGCTACACCTTC. Supplemented by reference TRBV5-6 and TRBJ1-2, the full variable domain reads DAGVTQSPTHLIKTRGQQVTLRCSPKSGHDTVSWYQQALGQGPQFIFQYYEEEERQRGNFPDRFSGHQFPNYSSELNVNALLLGDSALYLCASSRTDGYTFGSGTRLTVV.

This clonotype turned up a few times. This chain joins TRBV11-2 and TRBJ1-6; 7 bases are a match to TRBD1. Trimming at V came to 5 bases and at J to 17 bases, leaving 6 bases not matched to a gene. Germline-derived CDR1 and CDR2 are SGHAT and FQNNGV. The CDR3 consists of 11 residues. CDR3 protein: CASSPGGTFHF. CDR3 coding DNA: TGTGCCAGCAGCCCAGGGGGGACCTTCCACTTT.

This clonotype was detected only a few times. The rearrangement links TRBV19 to TRBJ1-1; no reliable D call. Per the germline V gene, CDR1 is LNHDA and CDR2 is SQIVND (reference sequence). V shed 7 bases and J shed 8 bases, with 14 bases lying between them. The CDR3 is made up of 12 amino acids. As DNA, the CDR3 is TGTGCCAGTACCCCCCCTGGTTCCGAAGCTTTCTTT. This translates into CASTPPGSEAFF. Full variable domain (outside the CDR3, taken from reference TRBV19 and TRBJ1-1): DGGITQSPKYLFRKEGQNVTLSCEQNLNHDAMYWYRQDPGQGLRLIYYSQIVNDFQKGDIAEGYSVSREKKESFPLTVTSAQKNPTAFYLCASTPPGSEAFFGQGTRLTVV.

There are a few counts of this clonotype. This chain uses TRBV11-2 with TRBJ2-2, with a weak D call TRBD1 (5 bases). The germline gives CDR1 SGHAT, CDR2 FQNNGV. This CDR3 is built from 14 residues. The V end lost 4 bases, the J end lost 6 bases, and 12 bases lay between the germline ends. CDR3 nucleotides: TGTGCCAGCAGCTGGGGCTTCGGCCCCGGGGAGCTGTTTTTT. Translating it yields CASSWGFGPGELFF.

This rearrangement joins TRBV5-1 to TRBJ1-1, with TRBD1 identical over 8 bases. V dropped 0 bases and J dropped 3; count of bases not matched to a gene: 1. The CDR3 covers 14 residues. CDR1 and CDR2 from the germline V gene are SGHRS and YFSETQ. The CDR3 bases are TGCGCCAGCAGCTTGGTGACAGGGGACACTGAAGCTTTCTTT. Its translation is CASSLVTGDTEAFF.

This clonotype was found many times. The chain has TRBV3-1 and TRBJ2-5; 14 nucleotides line up with TRBD2. V lost 4 bases, J lost 4 bases, and 14 bases stayed unmatched. Germline V gene data show CDR1 as LGHDT and CDR2 as YNNKEL (reference sequence). CDR3 size: 19 residues. In DNA, the CDR3 is TGTGCCAGCAGCCCGCTTCCGGGACTAGCGGGGGTCACGGGAGAGACCCAGTACTTC. This gives the protein CASSPLPGLAGVTGETQYF.

This clonotype showed up just a few times. V and J are TRBV19 and TRBJ1-2; TRBD1 agrees at 9 bases. This CDR3 has 17 amino acids. Germline values: CDR1 LNHDA, CDR2 SQIVND (reference sequence). J was trimmed by 2 bases and V by 0 bases; bases with no gene match: 7. CDR3: CASSIDVRDRANYGYTF. CDR3 in DNA: TGTGCCAGTAGTATAGATGTTCGGGACAGGGCGAACTATGGCTACACCTTC.

This clonotype was counted a few times. The genes are TRBV6-1 and TRBJ1-1, with 9 bases that match TRBD1. Germline trimming cut 7 bases from V and 4 bases from J; bases unmatched to any gene: 7. In germline, CDR1 is MNHNS, CDR2 SASEGT. The CDR3 runs to 14 residues. CDR3 nucleotides: TGTGCCAGCACCCCGGGACAGGGACCCACTGAAGCTTTCTTT. It yields the protein CASTPGQGPTEAFF.

This clonotype was detected a few times. The chain has TRBV7-8 and TRBJ1-2; D ambiguous. The germline CDR1 and CDR2 sequences are SGHVS and FQNEAQ. The CDR3 has 15 residues. The ends were cut back, 1 base at V and 6 bases at J, with 15 bases in the middle. The chain's CDR3 is CASSLEWGRNDGYTF. As DNA, the CDR3 is TGTGCCAGCAGCTTAGAATGGGGTAGGAACGATGGCTACACCTTC.

The gene calls are TRBV5-1 and TRBJ1-1; no clear D gene. Trimming pared 6 bases from V and 4 bases from J, leaving 13 bases between. Germline CDR1 reads SGHRS; CDR2 reads YFSETQ. The CDR3 covers 13 residues. The CDR3 reads CASIDSPGTEAFF. DNA of the CDR3: TGCGCCAGCATTGACTCCCCGGGCACTGAAGCTTTCTTT.

This clonotype was seen a few times. This rearrangement joins TRBV7-2 to TRBJ2-5; 10 nucleotides match TRBD1. Germline CDR1 SGHTA, CDR2 FQGNSA. This CDR3 has 16 residues. Trimming at V came to 1 base and at J to 4 bases, leaving 6 bases not matched to a gene. The CDR3 protein is CASSLGWDRGRETQYF. DNA of the CDR3: TGTGCCAGCAGCTTAGGATGGGACAGGGGTCGAGAGACCCAGTACTTC.

V gene TRBV24-1 combines with J gene TRBJ2-7; 8 bases are shared with TRBD1. Trimming took 11 bases from V and 7 from J; bases not matched to a gene: 18. The CDR3 extends over 15 amino acids. The germline V gene has CDR1 KGHDR and CDR2 SFDVKD. CDR3 amino acids: CANLPKDREVREQYF. CDR3 nucleotides: TGTGCCAACCTCCCCAAGGACAGGGAGGTGAGGGAGCAGTACTTC.

This clonotype was seen a few times. The rearrangement joins TRBV27 to TRBJ1-2; tentatively, D is TRBD1 (5 bases). Trimming removed 5 bases at V and 4 bases at J, with 23 bases between. CDR1 and CDR2 (germline): MNHEY, SMNVEV (reference sequence). The CDR3 spans 17 residues. CDR3: CASSPKDSGTVLYGYTF. DNA of the CDR3: TGTGCCAGCAGTCCGAAAGACTCAGGGACGGTACTCTATGGCTACACCTTC.

About this clonotype itself: A read error may explain this, as a much larger clone is one base away. The chain combines TRBV5-1 with TRBJ2-5; D not resolved. The CDR3 covers 11 residues. From germline, CDR1 is SGHRS and CDR2 YFSETQ. CDR3: CSSSFLQTQYF. As DNA, the CDR3 is TGCTCCAGCAGCTTCCTCCAGACCCAGTACTTC.

This clonotype showed up many times. This chain joins TRBV6-2 or TRBV6-3 and TRBJ1-1; TRBD1 aligns across 7 bases. The CDR3 runs 15 residues. V dropped 4 bases and J dropped 3; count of bases not matched to a gene: 8. Germline loops: CDR1 MNHEY, CDR2 SVGEGT. CDR3 nucleotide sequence: TGTGCCAGCAGTTCTCCTGCAGGGGGGCACACTGAAGCTTTCTTT. Translating it yields CASSSPAGGHTEAFF.

At least ten counts were recorded for this clonotype. The chain combines TRBV28 with TRBJ2-1; D is perhaps TRBD2 (7 bases). V was clipped by 6 bases and J by 3 bases, with 12 bases between them. Germline CDR1 MDHEN, CDR2 SYDVKM. The CDR3 is made up of 14 amino acids. The chain's CDR3 is CASRDGGRYNEQFF. Here the CDR3 DNA reads TGTGCCAGCAGAGACGGGGGGCGCTACAATGAGCAGTTCTTC.

This clonotype appeared many times. This chain links TRBV7-3 with TRBJ2-3; possible D gene TRBD1, 5 bases. Germline CDR1 SGHTA, CDR2 FQGTGA. There are 14 residues in the CDR3. V lost 0 bases to trimming and J lost 3 bases, with 7 bases between them. CDR3 sequence (DNA): TGTGCCAGCAGCTTAACCCAGGGAACAGATACGCAGTATTTT. Translating it yields CASSLTQGTDTQYF.

This clonotype was seen ten or more times. The V gene is TRBV20-1, the J gene TRBJ2-3; 8 bases fit TRBD2. V lost 4 bases and J lost 5; bases outside the gene matches: 5. Germline lookup yields CDR1 DFQATT and CDR2 SNEGSKA (reference sequence). The CDR3 spans 13 residues. CDR3: CSATERGRDTQYF. DNA of the CDR3: TGCAGTGCTACTGAGCGGGGGCGAGATACGCAGTATTTT.

This clonotype showed up just a few times. In DNA form, the CDR3 reads TGTGCCAGTACCATCTACAGTAGCAATCAGCCCCAGCATTTT. Translation: CASTIYSSNQPQHF. The genes are TRBV19 and TRBJ1-5, with D unclear. The V end lost 7 bases, the J end lost 0 bases, and 10 bases lay between the germline ends. The CDR3 length is 14 residues. Germline V gene lookup returns CDR1 LNHDA and CDR2 SQIVND (reference sequence).